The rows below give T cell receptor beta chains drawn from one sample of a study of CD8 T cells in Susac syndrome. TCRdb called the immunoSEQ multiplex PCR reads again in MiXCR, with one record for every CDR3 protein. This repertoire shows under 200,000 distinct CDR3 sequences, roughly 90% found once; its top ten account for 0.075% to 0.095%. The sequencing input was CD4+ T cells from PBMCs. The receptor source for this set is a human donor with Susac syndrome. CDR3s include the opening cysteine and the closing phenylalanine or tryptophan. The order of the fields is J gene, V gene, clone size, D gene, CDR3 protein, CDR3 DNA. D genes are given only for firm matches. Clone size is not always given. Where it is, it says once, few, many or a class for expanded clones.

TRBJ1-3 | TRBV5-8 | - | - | CASSDPQGSGNTIYF | TGTGCCAGCAGCGACCCCCAGGGCTCTGGAAACACCATATATTTT
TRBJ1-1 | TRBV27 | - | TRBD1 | CASRGQMNTEAFF | TGTGCCAGCAGGGGACAGATGAACACTGAAGCTTTCTTT
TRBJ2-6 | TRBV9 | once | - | CASSADAVSGNVLTF | TGTGCCAGCAGCGCGGATGCAGTTAGTGGAAACGTCCTGACTTTC
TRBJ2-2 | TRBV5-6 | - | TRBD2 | CASSWGPSGGSDGELFF | TGTGCCAGCAGCTGGGGGCCTAGCGGGGGGAGCGACGGGGAGCTGTTTTTT
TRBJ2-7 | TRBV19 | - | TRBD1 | CASRGTGDYEQYF | TGTGCCAGTAGGGGGACAGGGGACTACGAGCAGTACTTC
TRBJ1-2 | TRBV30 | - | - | CAWSVVSGKGYTF | TGTGCCTGGAGTGTAGTATCGGGGAAAGGCTACACCTTC
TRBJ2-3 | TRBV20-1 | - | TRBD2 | CSARGLAGAEDTQYF | TGCAGTGCTAGGGGACTAGCGGGAGCGGAGGATACGCAGTATTTT
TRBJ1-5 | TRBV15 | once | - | CATSRGNGQGTLDQPQHF | TGTGCCACCAGCAGAGGGAACGGTCAGGGGACGCTCGATCAGCCCCAGCATTTT
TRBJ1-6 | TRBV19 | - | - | CASSSGAWNSPLHF | TGTGCCAGTAGTTCAGGGGCTTGGAATTCACCCCTCCACTTT
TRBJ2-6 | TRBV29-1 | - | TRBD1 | CSAGQGRSGANVLTF | TGCAGCGCCGGACAGGGGAGGTCTGGGGCCAACGTCCTGACTTTC
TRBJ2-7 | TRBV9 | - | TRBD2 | CASSVGASGEYYEQYF | TGTGCCAGCAGCGTAGGGGCTAGCGGGGAGTACTACGAGCAGTACTTC
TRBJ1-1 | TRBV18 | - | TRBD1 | CASSPRQGPSTEAFF | TGTGCCAGCTCACCCCGACAGGGGCCCAGCACTGAAGCTTTCTTT
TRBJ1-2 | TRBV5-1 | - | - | CASSLTLHSNYGYTF | TGCGCCAGCAGCTTGACCCTCCACTCTAACTATGGCTACACCTTC
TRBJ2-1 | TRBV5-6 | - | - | CASSWSRNEQFF | TGTGCCAGCAGCTGGAGTCGAAATGAGCAGTTCTTC
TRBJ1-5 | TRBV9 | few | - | CASSVGVGGTNQPQHF | TGTGCCAGCAGCGTAGGTGTGGGGGGGACGAATCAGCCCCAGCATTTT
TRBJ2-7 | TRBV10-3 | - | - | CAISEGAAYEQYF | TGTGCCATCAGCGAGGGCGCAGCCTACGAGCAGTACTTC
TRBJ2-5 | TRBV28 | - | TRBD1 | CASSRGQGKETQYF | TGTGCCAGCAGCCGGGGACAGGGTAAAGAGACCCAGTACTTC
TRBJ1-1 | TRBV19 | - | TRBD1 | CASRNQFRGQAEAFF | TGTGCCAGTAGGAATCAATTCAGGGGGCAGGCTGAAGCTTTCTTT
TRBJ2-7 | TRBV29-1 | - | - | CSVGQGVSNEQYF | TGCAGCGTTGGGCAGGGTGTGAGCAACGAGCAGTACTTC
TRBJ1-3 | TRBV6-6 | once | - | CASSYSETALGNTIYF | TGTGCCAGCAGTTACTCGGAGACAGCCTTAGGAAACACCATATATTTT
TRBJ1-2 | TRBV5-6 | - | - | CASSPLNRDIYGYTF | TGTGCCAGCAGCCCCCTTAACAGGGACATCTATGGCTACACCTTC
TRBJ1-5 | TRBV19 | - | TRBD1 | CAGRQGDQPQHF | TGTGCCGGTCGACAGGGCGATCAGCCCCAGCATTTT
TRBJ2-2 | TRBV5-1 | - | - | CASSLGGDINTGELFF | TGCGCCAGCAGCTTAGGAGGGGACATAAACACCGGGGAGCTGTTTTTT
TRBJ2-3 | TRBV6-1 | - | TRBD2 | CASSLEAGGTDTQYF | TGTGCCAGCAGCCTTGAGGCGGGGGGGACAGATACGCAGTATTTT
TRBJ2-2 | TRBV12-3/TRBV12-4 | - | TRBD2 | CASSTLAGFPNTGELFF | TGTGCCAGCAGTACCCTAGCGGGGTTTCCGAACACCGGGGAGCTGTTTTTT
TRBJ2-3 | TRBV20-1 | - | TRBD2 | CSGLADSTDTQYF | TGCAGTGGACTAGCGGATAGCACAGATACGCAGTATTTT
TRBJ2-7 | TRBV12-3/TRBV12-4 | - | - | CASSLFGGPYEQYF | TGTGCCAGCAGTTTATTTGGGGGCCCCTACGAGCAGTACTTC
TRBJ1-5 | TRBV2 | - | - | CASSVDGGDQPQHF | TGTGCCAGCAGTGTGGACGGTGGGGACCAGCCCCAGCATTTT
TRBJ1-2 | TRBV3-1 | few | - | CASSQEANYGYTF | TGTGCCAGCAGCCAAGAGGCTAACTATGGCTACACCTTC
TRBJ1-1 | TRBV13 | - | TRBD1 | CASNFANRDRNTEAFF | TGTGCCAGCAATTTTGCGAACCGGGACAGGAACACTGAAGCTTTCTTT
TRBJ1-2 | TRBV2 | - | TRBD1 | CASSAGTAYGYTF | TGTGCCAGCAGTGCCGGGACAGCTTATGGCTACACCTTC
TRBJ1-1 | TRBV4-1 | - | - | CASSLLGLTEAFF | TGCGCCAGCAGCCTCTTAGGTCTGACTGAAGCTTTCTTT
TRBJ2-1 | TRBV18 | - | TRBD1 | CASSPWDSNNEQFF | TGTGCCAGCTCACCCTGGGACAGTAACAATGAGCAGTTCTTC
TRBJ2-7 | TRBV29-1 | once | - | CSVQMGSYEQYF | TGCAGCGTTCAAATGGGTTCCTACGAGCAGTACTTC
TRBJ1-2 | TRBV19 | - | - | CASSMLGQMNYGYTF | TGTGCCAGTAGTATGCTAGGACAGATGAACTATGGCTACACCTTC
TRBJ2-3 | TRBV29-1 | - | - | CSVPKSGTDTQYF | TGCAGCGTTCCGAAATCGGGTACAGATACGCAGTATTTT
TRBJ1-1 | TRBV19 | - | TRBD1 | CATGTAYSNTEAFF | TGTGCCACCGGGACAGCGTACTCGAACACTGAAGCTTTCTTT
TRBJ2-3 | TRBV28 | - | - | CASSSPGEDTQYF | TGTGCCAGCAGTTCCCCAGGGGAAGATACGCAGTATTTT
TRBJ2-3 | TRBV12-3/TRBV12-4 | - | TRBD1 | CASSLRLRDRGPDTQYF | TGTGCCAGCAGTTTACGACTCAGGGACAGGGGGCCAGATACGCAGTATTTT
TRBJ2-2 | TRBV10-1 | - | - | CASSVRDRGELFF | TGCGCCAGCAGTGTCCGGGACCGCGGGGAGCTGTTTTTT
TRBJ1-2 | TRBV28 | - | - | CASSLQNNYGYTF | TGTGCCAGCAGTTTGCAGAACAACTATGGCTACACCTTC
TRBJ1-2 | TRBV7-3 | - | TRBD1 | CASSLSSTGGYGYTF | TGTGCCAGCAGCTTGTCATCTACAGGGGGCTATGGCTACACCTTC
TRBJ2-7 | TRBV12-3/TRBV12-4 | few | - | CASSLKRDYEQYF | TGTGCCAGCAGTTTAAAGAGGGACTACGAGCAGTACTTC
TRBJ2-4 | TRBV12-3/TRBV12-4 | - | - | CASSLADSRDIQYF | TGTGCCAGCAGTTTAGCTGACAGTCGGGACATTCAGTACTTC